A selection of T cell receptor beta chains follows, all from one sample in a study of cytomegalovirus exposure and HLA in healthy donors. Only in-frame clones appear in the TCRdb table, and some are missing; sequencing was by immunoSEQ multiplex PCR. The listing contains under 50,000 clones. The specimen was PBMCs. Receptors originate from a male donor in good health and CMV-seronegative. CDR3s include the opening cysteine and the closing phenylalanine or tryptophan. Fields, in order: J gene, D gene, V gene, CDR3 DNA, CDR3 protein. A D gene is named only where the DNA matches it firmly.

TRBJ2-7 | TRBD1 | TRBV6-1 | TGTGCCAGCAGTGAAGGGACAGGGTTTGGACACGAGCAGTACTTC | CASSEGTGFGHEQYF
TRBJ1-2 | . | TRBV7-9 | TGTGCCAGCAGCTCCCAGGGCTCTAACTATGGCTACACCTTC | CASSSQGSNYGYTF
TRBJ1-2 | TRBD1 | TRBV25-1 | TGTGCCAGCAGAGCCACCGGGACAGTCTCTTATGGCTACACCTTC | CASRATGTVSYGYTF
TRBJ1-4 | . | TRBV7-9 | TGTGCCAGCAGCTTAGGGGGGCGGAATAAGAATGAAAAACTGTTTTTT | CASSLGGRNKNEKLFF
TRBJ1-2 | . | TRBV9 | TGTGCCAGCAGCGTAGGAACAGGGCCATCCTATGGCTACACCTTC | CASSVGTGPSYGYTF
TRBJ2-3 | TRBD2 | TRBV4-1 | TGCGCCAGCAGCCAAGGTTGGGGCGGGGGTCACACAGATACGCAGTATTTT | CASSQGWGGGHTDTQYF
TRBJ1-6 | TRBD1 | TRBV15 | TGTGCCACCAGCAGAGAAAAGGGGGCAGGGTCACCCCTCCACTTT | CATSREKGAGSPLHF
TRBJ1-6 | TRBD1 | TRBV30 | TGTGCCTGGAGTCCAGGGGGCGTGAATTCACCCCTCCACTTT | CAWSPGGVNSPLHF
TRBJ1-2 | . | TRBV5-1 | TGCGCCAGCAGCTTGGAGCGCTCGAGGGATGGCTACACCTTC | CASSLERSRDGYTF
TRBJ1-1 | . | TRBV7-3 | TGTGCCAGCAGCACCGCAGGGGTTGTAACTGAAGCTTTCTTT | CASSTAGVVTEAFF
TRBJ1-1 | . | TRBV6-5 | TGTGCCAGCAGAGCTGGAGGTACTGAAGCTTTCTTT | CASRAGGTEAFF
TRBJ1-6 | . | TRBV7-9 | TGTGCCAGCAGCTCCGGACTCGAAACGGGTAATTCACCCCTCCACTTT | CASSSGLETGNSPLHF
TRBJ1-1 | . | TRBV6-1 | TGTGCCTCCTCGCGGGGGACGGAGAACACTGAAGCTTTCTTT | CASSRGTENTEAFF
TRBJ2-3 | TRBD2 | TRBV6-1 | TGTGCCAGCAGTGAGGGAACAGCGGGGTGGGCAGATACGCAGTATTTT | CASSEGTAGWADTQYF
TRBJ2-7 | TRBD1 | TRBV7-6 | TGTGCCATCGGGACAGGGGGTTCCGAGCAGTACTTC | CAIGTGGSEQYF
TRBJ1-1 | TRBD1 | TRBV7-3 | TGTGCCAGCAGCTTTGACAGGGCGGACACTGAAGCTTTCTTT | CASSFDRADTEAFF
TRBJ2-1 | . | TRBV4-1 | TGCGCCAGCAGCTTTAGGGGCGACAATGAGCAGTTCTTC | CASSFRGDNEQFF